This T cell receptor beta chain was sequenced during a study of blood T cell repertoires in COVID-19. About the research overall: From the United States, Italy and Spain came samples of acute and convalescent COVID-19. From T cells, B-cell-depleted T cells, or PBMCs came the material, which was cDNA or gDNA.

Under the authors' procedure: Scientists estimated how many nucleated cells there were by amplifying reference gene primers. The assay was immunoSEQ multiplex PCR, and TCRdb's table has in-frame clones only and misses some. The V and J calls and clone size were taken over from that table, and D and trimming were inferred from the DNA. The repertoire holds about 150,000 clones, with roughly 80% as singletons. The CDR3 extends over 15 amino acids. Germline V CDR1 and CDR2: MDHEN, SYDVKM. With 3 bases removed from V and 5 bases from J, the gap between germline ends came to 16 bases. The sequencing input was peripheral blood. The chain uses TRBV28 and TRBJ2-5, with TRBD2 as a possible D gene (6 bases). The TCR originated in a woman aged 55-69 years with acute or convalescent COVID-19. The CDR3 DNA reads as TGTGCCAGCAGTTTGGGGGGTCTTAAGGGGGAGACCCAGTACTTC. This translates into CASSLGGLKGETQYF.